This is a list of T cell receptor beta chains from one sample in a study of cytomegalovirus exposure and HLA in healthy donors. Profiling relied on immunoSEQ multiplex PCR, and the TCRdb table lists in-frame clones only, not all of them. The sample lists around 100,000 clones, roughly 76% occurring once. The sequenced sample consisted of PBMCs. All receptors come from a man aged 40-50 years in good health and CMV-seronegative. Both conserved end residues are part of each CDR3. The D gene is left open where the match is weak. Clone size appears in some rows only: once, few, many, or a class for an expanded clone.

size | J | V | D | CDR3 | DNA
- | TRBJ2-6 | TRBV5-4 | TRBD1 | CASSSSSRDRGTGANVLTF | TGTGCCAGCAGCAGCTCTAGCCGGGACAGGGGAACCGGGGCCAACGTCCTGACTTTC
- | TRBJ2-3 | TRBV18 | TRBD2 | CASSPPVAGGTDTQYF | TGTGCCAGCTCACCACCTGTTGCGGGGGGCACAGATACGCAGTATTTT
few | TRBJ2-1 | TRBV6-5 | TRBD2 | CASSYSSGYYNEQFF | TGTGCCAGCAGTTACTCTAGCGGGTACTACAATGAGCAGTTCTTC
- | TRBJ1-1 | TRBV15 | - | CATSGKRGGNTEAFF | TGTGCCACCAGCGGCAAGAGAGGGGGGAACACTGAAGCTTTCTTT
- | TRBJ2-5 | TRBV25-1 | - | CASSRGSQETQYF | TGTGCCAGCAGCCGGGGGTCCCAAGAGACCCAGTACTTC
- | TRBJ1-1 | TRBV2 | - | CASSPTLAGTEAFF | TGTGCCAGCAGTCCGACGTTGGCAGGCACTGAAGCTTTCTTT
- | TRBJ1-2 | TRBV7-8 | - | CASSFDRLGGYTF | TGTGCCAGCAGCTTCGACAGGCTCGGGGGCTACACCTTC
- | TRBJ1-6 | TRBV6-5 | - | CASSSGYSSYNSPLHF | TGTGCCAGCAGTTCGGGGTACAGCTCCTATAATTCACCCCTCCACTTT
- | TRBJ2-7 | TRBV19 | - | CASSTRGEQYF | TGTGCCAGTAGTACCAGGGGCGAGCAGTACTTC
- | TRBJ1-6 | TRBV2 | - | CASRRRVSPLHF | TGTGCCAGCAGACGGAGAGTGTCACCCCTCCACTTT
- | TRBJ2-5 | TRBV11-3 | - | CASSLGQGEVRETQYF | TGTGCCAGCAGCTTAGGCCAGGGCGAGGTTCGAGAGACCCAGTACTTC
- | TRBJ2-6 | TRBV5-6 | TRBD1 | CASSDRQGPGGANVLTF | TGTGCCAGCAGCGATCGACAGGGGCCGGGAGGGGCCAACGTCCTGACTTTC
- | TRBJ1-1 | TRBV4-1 | TRBD1 | CASSQPTGGGMDRIRDTEAFF | TGCGCCAGCAGCCAGCCCACAGGGGGCGGAATGGACCGAATTCGGGACACTGAAGCTTTCTTT
- | TRBJ1-2 | TRBV27 | TRBD1 | CASSPDRDEFRLYGYTF | TGTGCCAGCAGTCCGGACAGGGACGAATTTAGACTTTATGGCTACACCTTC
- | TRBJ1-5 | TRBV7-2 | TRBD1 | CASSLFGDRGLVGNQPQHF | TGTGCCAGCAGCCTCTTCGGAGACAGGGGGCTGGTGGGGAATCAGCCCCAGCATTTT
- | TRBJ2-3 | TRBV27 | TRBD2 | CASKRLAGGGTDTQYF | TGTGCCAGCAAACGACTAGCGGGGGGGGGCACAGATACGCAGTATTTT
medium-sized | TRBJ2-7 | TRBV4-1 | TRBD2 | CASSQVGTSTNEQYF | TGCGCCAGCAGCCAAGTCGGGACTAGTACTAACGAGCAGTACTTC
- | TRBJ1-6 | TRBV5-1 | TRBD1 | CASSWGSGGDYNSPLHF | TGCGCCAGCAGCTGGGGGTCAGGGGGTGACTATAATTCACCCCTCCACTTT
- | TRBJ2-5 | TRBV5-1 | - | CASSLWQGKETQYF | TGCGCCAGCAGCTTGTGGCAGGGTAAAGAGACCCAGTACTTC
- | TRBJ1-5 | TRBV2 | - | CASTGNSNQPQHF | TGTGCCAGCACAGGGAATAGCAATCAGCCCCAGCATTTT
few | TRBJ1-1 | TRBV4-2 | - | CASSQDRGGAKGDTEAFF | TGTGCCAGCAGCCAAGATCGGGGGGGGGCGAAGGGGGACACTGAAGCTTTCTTT
- | TRBJ1-2 | TRBV12-5 | - | CASVLTRTVNYGYTF | TGTGCTAGTGTTCTGACAAGGACAGTTAACTATGGCTACACCTTC
- | TRBJ2-5 | TRBV6-6 | - | CASRRDTQETQYF | TGTGCCAGCCGAAGGGACACACAAGAGACCCAGTACTTC
once | TRBJ2-3 | TRBV19 | TRBD1 | CASSLGTGARTDTQYF | TGTGCCAGTAGTCTCGGGACAGGGGCCCGCACAGATACGCAGTATTTT
- | TRBJ1-6 | TRBV19 | TRBD1 | CATSDRVDSPLHF | TGTGCCACCTCAGACAGGGTGGATTCACCCCTCCACTTT
- | TRBJ2-1 | TRBV27 | TRBD1 | CASKGAEQFF | TGTGCCAGCAAGGGGGCCGAGCAGTTCTTC
few | TRBJ1-2 | TRBV6-5 | - | CASSRGANYGYTF | TGTGCCAGCAGTCGAGGAGCTAACTATGGCTACACCTTC
- | TRBJ2-2 | TRBV2 | TRBD1 | CASSADRAGTGELFF | TGTGCCAGCAGTGCTGACAGGGCGGGCACCGGGGAGCTGTTTTTT
- | TRBJ2-1 | TRBV7-9 | - | CASTDGVTASDEQFF | TGTGCCAGCACCGATGGGGTGACAGCCTCCGATGAGCAGTTCTTC
few | TRBJ1-2 | TRBV27 | TRBD1 | CASSSGQGSGYTF | TGTGCCAGCAGCTCCGGACAGGGAAGCGGCTACACCTTC
- | TRBJ2-7 | TRBV28 | - | CASSGNSRVHAVYEQYF | TGTGCCAGCAGTGGCAATTCCAGGGTTCACGCAGTCTACGAGCAGTACTTC
- | TRBJ1-4 | TRBV19 | TRBD1 | CASSIWTGKNEKLFF | TGTGCCAGTAGTATATGGACAGGGAAAAATGAAAAACTGTTTTTT
few | TRBJ2-7 | TRBV29-1 | - | CSAQGQGSYEQYF | TGCAGCGCCCAGGGGCAGGGGTCCTACGAGCAGTACTTC
- | TRBJ2-3 | TRBV19 | TRBD1 | CASSGTGYTDTQYF | TGTGCCAGCTCCGGGACAGGGTACACAGATACGCAGTATTTT
- | TRBJ2-7 | TRBV2 | - | CASSHTTGISYEQYF | TGTGCCAGCAGCCACACTACAGGGATAAGCTACGAGCAGTACTTC
few | TRBJ1-5 | TRBV28 | - | CASSDSQPQHF | TGTGCCAGCAGCGACAGCCAGCCCCAGCATTTT
- | TRBJ1-5 | TRBV6-5 | - | CASSYNGNQPQHF | TGTGCCAGCAGTTATAATGGCAATCAGCCCCAGCATTTT
- | TRBJ2-7 | TRBV7-6 | TRBD1 | CATNEYTAWTGYHEQYF | TGTGCCACGAACGAATATACCGCGTGGACAGGGTACCACGAGCAGTACTTC
- | TRBJ2-7 | TRBV4-3 | TRBD1 | CASSQGTGLGYEQYF | TGCGCCAGCAGCCAAGGGACAGGGCTGGGATACGAGCAGTACTTC
- | TRBJ2-3 | TRBV4-2 | TRBD2 | CASESLAGGPDTQYF | TGTGCCAGCGAGTCCCTAGCGGGGGGCCCAGATACGCAGTATTTT
few | TRBJ1-4 | TRBV6-5 | TRBD1 | CASSYEGQGIEKLFF | TGTGCCAGCAGTTACGAGGGACAGGGAATTGAAAAACTGTTTTTT
- | TRBJ2-2 | TRBV28 | - | CASSSVATGELFF | TGTGCCAGCAGTTCAGTGGCCACCGGGGAGCTGTTTTTT
- | TRBJ2-5 | TRBV29-1 | TRBD1 | CSVFAGGETQYF | TGCAGCGTTTTTGCAGGGGGAGAGACCCAGTACTTC
- | TRBJ1-5 | TRBV19 | TRBD1 | CASKTGGVYQPQHF | TGTGCCAGTAAAACAGGGGGAGTATATCAGCCCCAGCATTTT
- | TRBJ1-2 | TRBV6-5 | TRBD1 | CASSSHWGQGDYGYTF | TGTGCCAGCAGTTCTCACTGGGGACAGGGGGACTATGGCTACACCTTC
- | TRBJ2-7 | TRBV5-1 | TRBD1 | CASSLEQGGEQYF | TGCGCCAGCAGCTTGGAACAGGGGGGCGAGCAGTACTTC
- | TRBJ2-7 | TRBV7-9 | - | CASSATGSSYEQYF | TGTGCCAGCAGCGCCACAGGGAGCTCCTACGAGCAGTACTTC
- | TRBJ2-7 | TRBV7-8 | TRBD1 | CASSLIWTGSVQYF | TGTGCCAGCAGCTTAATCTGGACAGGGAGTGTGCAGTACTTC
- | TRBJ2-1 | TRBV5-1 | TRBD2 | CASSLNQRGAYNEQFF | TGCGCCAGCAGCTTGAATCAGCGGGGGGCCTACAATGAGCAGTTCTTC
- | TRBJ2-4 | TRBV15 | - | CATSRDSAALAKNIQYF | TGTGCCACCAGCAGAGATTCAGCGGCTTTAGCCAAAAACATTCAGTACTTC
- | TRBJ1-3 | TRBV28 | - | CASSFYRDSGNTIYF | TGTGCCAGCAGTTTCTACAGGGACTCTGGAAACACCATATATTTT
- | TRBJ2-1 | TRBV18 | - | CASSRTDYNEQFF | TGTGCCAGCTCCCGGACAGATTACAATGAGCAGTTCTTC
- | TRBJ2-1 | TRBV28 | - | CASSSRSEQFF | TGTGCCAGCAGTTCCAGATCTGAGCAGTTCTTC
- | TRBJ1-6 | TRBV7-8 | - | CASSPAHEALHF | TGTGCCAGCAGCCCCGCCCATGAGGCCCTCCACTTT
- | TRBJ1-4 | TRBV5-1 | TRBD1 | CASSLDRGNEKLFF | TGCGCCAGCAGCTTGGACAGGGGGAACGAAAAACTGTTTTTT